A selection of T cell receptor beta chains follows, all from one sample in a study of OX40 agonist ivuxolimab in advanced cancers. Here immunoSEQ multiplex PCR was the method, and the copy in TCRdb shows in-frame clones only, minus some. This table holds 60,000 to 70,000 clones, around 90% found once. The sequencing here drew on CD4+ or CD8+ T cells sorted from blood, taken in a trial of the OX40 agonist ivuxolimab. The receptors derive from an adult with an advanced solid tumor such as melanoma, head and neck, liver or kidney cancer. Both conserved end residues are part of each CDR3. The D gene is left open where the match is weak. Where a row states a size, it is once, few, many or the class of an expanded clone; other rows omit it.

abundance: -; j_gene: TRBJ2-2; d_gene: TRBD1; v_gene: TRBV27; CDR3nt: TGTGCCAGCAGTCCTCACCACAGGGGTCGTGGCACCGGGGAGCTGTTTTTT; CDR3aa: CASSPHHRGRGTGELFF
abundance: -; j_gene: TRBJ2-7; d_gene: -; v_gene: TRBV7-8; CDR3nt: TGTGCCAGCAGCAGCCGCTCGGTTGGGGAGCAGTACTTC; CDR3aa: CASSSRSVGEQYF
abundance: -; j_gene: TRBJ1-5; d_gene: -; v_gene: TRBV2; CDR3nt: TGTGCCAGCGGGCCGTATAGCAATCAGCCCCAGCATTTT; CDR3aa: CASGPYSNQPQHF
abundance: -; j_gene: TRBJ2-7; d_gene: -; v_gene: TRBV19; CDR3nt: TGTGCCAGTAGTGACAGGATCGACGACGAGCAGTACTTC; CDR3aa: CASSDRIDDEQYF
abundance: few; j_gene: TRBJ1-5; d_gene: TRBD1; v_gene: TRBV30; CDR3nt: TGTGCCTGGAACAGGGGGTACAATCAGCCCCAGCATTTT; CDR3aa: CAWNRGYNQPQHF
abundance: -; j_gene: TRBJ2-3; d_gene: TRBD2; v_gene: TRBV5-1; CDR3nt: TGCGCCAGCAGCCCCTCCGGGGGGAGGACCACAGATACGCAGTATTTT; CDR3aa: CASSPSGGRTTDTQYF
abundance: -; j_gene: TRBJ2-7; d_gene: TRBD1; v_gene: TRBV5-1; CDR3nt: TGCGCCAGCAGCTCTCGGCGAGGGGGCGGCGAGCAGTACTTC; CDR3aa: CASSSRRGGGEQYF
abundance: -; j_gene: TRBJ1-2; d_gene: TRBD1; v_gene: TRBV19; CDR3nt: TGTGCCAGTAGTGGAAGGACAGGGGGCCACTATGGCTACACCTTC; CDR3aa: CASSGRTGGHYGYTF
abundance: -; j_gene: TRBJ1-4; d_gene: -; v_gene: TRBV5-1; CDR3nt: TGCGCCAGCAGCTTGATTACAGAGGGTGAAAAACTGTTTTTT; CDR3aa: CASSLITEGEKLFF
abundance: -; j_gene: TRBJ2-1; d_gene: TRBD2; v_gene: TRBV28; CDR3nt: TGTGCCAGCAGTTTGACCAGCGGGATATACAATGAGCAGTTCTTC; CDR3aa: CASSLTSGIYNEQFF
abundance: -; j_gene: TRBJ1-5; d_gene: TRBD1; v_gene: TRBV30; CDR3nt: TGTGCCTGGACCCCCCCCGGGACAGGGATGCTCAATCAGCCCCAGCATTTT; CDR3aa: CAWTPPGTGMLNQPQHF
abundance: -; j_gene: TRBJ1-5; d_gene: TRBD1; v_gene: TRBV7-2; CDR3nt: TGTGCCAGCAGCTTCGACAGGGGAAGACAGCCCCAGCATTTT; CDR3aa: CASSFDRGRQPQHF
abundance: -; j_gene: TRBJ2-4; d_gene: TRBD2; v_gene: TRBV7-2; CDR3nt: TGTGCCAGCAGCACGGGACTAGCAGGAAACATTCAGTACTTC; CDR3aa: CASSTGLAGNIQYF
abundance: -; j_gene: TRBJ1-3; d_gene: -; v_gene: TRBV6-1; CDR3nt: TGTGCCAGCAGTGAAGAGGGGACCGGTGCTGGAAACACCATATATTTT; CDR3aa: CASSEEGTGAGNTIYF
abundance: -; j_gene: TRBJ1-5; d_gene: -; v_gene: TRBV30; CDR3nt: TGTGCCTGGAGTCGACAGGACAATCAGCCCCAGCATTTT; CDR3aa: CAWSRQDNQPQHF
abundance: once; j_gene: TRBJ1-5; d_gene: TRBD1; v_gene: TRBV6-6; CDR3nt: TGTGCCAGCAGCTGGGACAGAGATCAGCCCCAGCATTTT; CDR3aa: CASSWDRDQPQHF
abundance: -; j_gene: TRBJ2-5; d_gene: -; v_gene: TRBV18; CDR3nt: TGTGCCAGCTCAAGAACAGGGGAGGGAGAGACCCAGTACTTC; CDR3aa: CASSRTGEGETQYF
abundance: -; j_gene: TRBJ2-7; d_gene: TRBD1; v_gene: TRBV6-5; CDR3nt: TGTGCCAGCAGTTACGGGCGGACAGGCTACGAGCAGTACTTC; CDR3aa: CASSYGRTGYEQYF